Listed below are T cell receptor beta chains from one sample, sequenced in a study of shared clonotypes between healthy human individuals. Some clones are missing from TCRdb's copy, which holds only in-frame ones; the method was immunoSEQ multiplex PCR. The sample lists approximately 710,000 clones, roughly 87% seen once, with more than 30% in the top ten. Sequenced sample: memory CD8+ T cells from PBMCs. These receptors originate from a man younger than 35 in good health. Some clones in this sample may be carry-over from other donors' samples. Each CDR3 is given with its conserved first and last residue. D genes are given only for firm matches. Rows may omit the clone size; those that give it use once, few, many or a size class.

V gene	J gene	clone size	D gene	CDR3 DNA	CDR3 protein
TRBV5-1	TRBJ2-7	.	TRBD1	TGCGCCAGCAGCGTCCGGGACAGGGGCTACGAGCAGTACTTC	CASSVRDRGYEQYF
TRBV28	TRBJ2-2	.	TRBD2	TGTGCCAGCAGTTTAAGGGTAGCGGGACTTGGCGGGGAGCTGTTTTTT	CASSLRVAGLGGELFF
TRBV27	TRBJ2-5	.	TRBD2	TGTGCCAGCAGCAAGACTAGCGGGGGGTTCTGGGAGACCCAGTACTTC	CASSKTSGGFWETQYF
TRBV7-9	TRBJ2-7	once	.	TGTGCCAGCGCCCCCGGGTTCGGAAACGAGCAGTACTTC	CASAPGFGNEQYF
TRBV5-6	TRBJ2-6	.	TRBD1	TGTGCCAGCAGCTTGGGGGCGGGGACAGGAATCTCTGGGGCCAACGTCCTGACTTTC	CASSLGAGTGISGANVLTF
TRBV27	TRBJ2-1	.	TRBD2	TGTGCCAGCAGTTTATTTGGAGGGAGGGATGAGCAGTTCTTC	CASSLFGGRDEQFF
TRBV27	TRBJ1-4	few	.	TGTGCCAGCAGTGAAGGGAACGAAAAACTGTTTTTT	CASSEGNEKLFF
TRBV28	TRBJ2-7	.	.	TGTGCCAGCAGTTTATTGGGGGTCTCCTACGAGCAGTACTTC	CASSLLGVSYEQYF
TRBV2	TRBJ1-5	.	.	TGTGCCAGCAGCCAGGGAGGGGGACTTTATCAGCCCCAGCATTTT	CASSQGGGLYQPQHF
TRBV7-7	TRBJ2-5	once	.	TGTGCCAGCAGCTTAAGAGACACGGGTCCGATTTTCTGTAAGGAAGAGCAGTACTTC	CASSLRDTGPIFCKEEQYF
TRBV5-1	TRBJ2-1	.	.	TGCGCCAGCAGCTACGGACGAGCGGAGCAGTTCTTC	CASSYGRAEQFF
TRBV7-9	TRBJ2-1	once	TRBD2	TGTGCCAGCATCGCCGCGGCGGGAGGGCCCGACAATGAGCAGTTCTTC	CASIAAAGGPDNEQFF
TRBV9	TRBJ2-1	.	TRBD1	TGTGCCAGCAGCGTAGGTTTAGGGACAGCCCTCAATGAGCAGTTCTTC	CASSVGLGTALNEQFF
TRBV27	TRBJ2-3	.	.	TGTGCCAGCAGTTTAGTAAGGAGGGGCCCACCCGCAGATACGCAGTATTTT	CASSLVRRGPPADTQYF
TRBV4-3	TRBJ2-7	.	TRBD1	TGCGCCAGCAGCCAAGATCTTGTGACAGGGTCCTACTACGAGCAGTACTTC	CASSQDLVTGSYYEQYF
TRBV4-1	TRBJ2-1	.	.	TGCGCCAGCAGCCGGGGAACAGGGTGGAATGAGCAGTTCTTC	CASSRGTGWNEQFF
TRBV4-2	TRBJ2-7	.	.	TGTGCCAGCAGCCAAGATCTCGAGGGACTCCTCTCCTACGAGCAGTACTTC	CASSQDLEGLLSYEQYF
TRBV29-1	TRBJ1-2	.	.	TGCAGCGTTATAGAGACAGGTGACTATGGCTACACCTTC	CSVIETGDYGYTF
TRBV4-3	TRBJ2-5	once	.	TGCGCCAGCAGCCAAGAGGTTGCGGGCCTGGAGACCCAGTACTTC	CASSQEVAGLETQYF
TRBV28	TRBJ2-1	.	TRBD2	TGTGCCAGCAGCCCAACTAGCGGGCCCGACAATGAGCAGTTCTTC	CASSPTSGPDNEQFF
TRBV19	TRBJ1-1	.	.	TGTGCCAGTAGAACCTTAGCTCAAGGGAACACTGAAGCTTTCTTT	CASRTLAQGNTEAFF
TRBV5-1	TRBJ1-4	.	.	TGCGCCAGCAGCTTGGCCGGATACGGTGAAAAACTGTTTTTT	CASSLAGYGEKLFF
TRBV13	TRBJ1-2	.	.	TGTGCCAGCAGCTTAGGTACGGGAAATAACTATGGCTACACCTTC	CASSLGTGNNYGYTF
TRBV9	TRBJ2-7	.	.	TGTGCCAGCAGCCCTGGGGTGGGCTTCTACGAGCAGTACTTC	CASSPGVGFYEQYF
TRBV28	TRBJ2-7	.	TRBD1	TGTGCCAGCAGTTCCCTACAGGGGGCGCTACAGTACTTC	CASSSLQGALQYF
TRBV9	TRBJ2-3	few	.	TGTGCCAGCAGCCCAGGAGGGGGCCCAGATACGCAGTATTTT	CASSPGGGPDTQYF
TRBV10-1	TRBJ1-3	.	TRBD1	TGCGCCAGCAGTGGACAGGGCTCTGGAAACACCATATATTTT	CASSGQGSGNTIYF
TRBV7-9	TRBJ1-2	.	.	TGTGCCAGCAGCTTAATCGGCAGGGGCTATGGCTACACCTTC	CASSLIGRGYGYTF
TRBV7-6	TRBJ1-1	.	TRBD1	TGTGCCAGCAGCTTAGGGCAGGGGGTAAACACTGAAGCTTTCTTT	CASSLGQGVNTEAFF
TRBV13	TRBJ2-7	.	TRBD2	TGTGCCAGCAGCGTTAGCGGGAGAGGTGAGGGCGAGCAGTACTTC	CASSVSGRGEGEQYF
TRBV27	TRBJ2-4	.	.	TGTGCCAGTGGATTTAGGGACATTCAGTACTTC	CASGFRDIQYF
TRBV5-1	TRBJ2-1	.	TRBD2	TGCGCCAGCAGCCTGGGAAACCTGGGACTAGCGGAGCGGAATGAGCAGTTCTTC	CASSLGNLGLAERNEQFF
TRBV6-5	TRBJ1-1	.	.	TGTGCCAGCAGCAGAGGGGTAGTGAACACTGAAGCTTTCTTT	CASSRGVVNTEAFF
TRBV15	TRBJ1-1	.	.	TGTGCCACCAGCAGAGACCTCGACAGGTTTCCGTCCCGGGACACTGAAGCTTTCTTT	CATSRDLDRFPSRDTEAFF
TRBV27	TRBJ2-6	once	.	TGTGCCAGCAGACTACAGAGCTCTGGGGCCAACGTCCTGACTTTC	CASRLQSSGANVLTF
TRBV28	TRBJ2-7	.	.	TGTGCAACCGGGTTTCTCTCCTACGAGCAGTACTTC	CATGFLSYEQYF
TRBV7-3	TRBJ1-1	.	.	TGTGCCAGCAGCTTTCCAGTCGGCACTGAAGCTTTCTTT	CASSFPVGTEAFF
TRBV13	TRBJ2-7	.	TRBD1	TGTGCCAGCAGCTTAGGAGACAGGGGGTACGAGCAGTACTTC	CASSLGDRGYEQYF
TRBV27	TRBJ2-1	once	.	TGTGCCAGCAGTTCACAGAACTCTTACAATGAGCAGTTCTTC	CASSSQNSYNEQFF
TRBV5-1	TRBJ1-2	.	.	TGCGCCAGCAGTATGGACAGCCACTACCGTAACTATGGCTACACCTTC	CASSMDSHYRNYGYTF
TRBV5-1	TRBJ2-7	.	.	TGCGCCAGCAGCACATGGCCAGGCGCCAACGAGCAGTACTTC	CASSTWPGANEQYF
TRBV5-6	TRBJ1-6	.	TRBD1	TGTGCCAGCAGGGTGGACAGGGGTTCACCCCTCCACTTT	CASRVDRGSPLHF
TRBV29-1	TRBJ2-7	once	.	TGCAGCGTTGTTCAGTACTACGAGCAGTACTTC	CSVVQYYEQYF
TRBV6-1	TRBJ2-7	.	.	TGTGCCAGCAGTGAATGGAATCGGGCCACCTACGAGCAGTACTTC	CASSEWNRATYEQYF
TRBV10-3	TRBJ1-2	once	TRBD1	TGTGCCGCAGGGACAGGGCCTAATGGCTACACCTTC	CAAGTGPNGYTF
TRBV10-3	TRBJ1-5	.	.	TGTGCCATCAGTCCAGAGGGGCATCAGCCCCAGCATTTT	CAISPEGHQPQHF
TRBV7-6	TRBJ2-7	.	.	TGTGCCAGCAGCCACCGGGACCTTCGCGAGCAGTACTTC	CASSHRDLREQYF
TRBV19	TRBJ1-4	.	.	TGTGCCAGCACCGGGACGCTAAATGAAAAACTGTTTTTT	CASTGTLNEKLFF
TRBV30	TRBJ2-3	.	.	TGTGCCTGGAGTGTAGGGCCCGCGGGTACGCAGTATTTT	CAWSVGPAGTQYF
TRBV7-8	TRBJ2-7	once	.	TGTGCCAGCAGCTTTAGCGAGATGCCTAACGAGCAGTACTTC	CASSFSEMPNEQYF
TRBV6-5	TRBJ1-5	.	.	TGTGCCAGCAGTCCCCAGCCAGGCTCCTATCAGCCCCAGCATTTT	CASSPQPGSYQPQHF
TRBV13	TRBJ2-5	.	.	TGTGCCAGCAGCTTAGTTCTTGCGGTCAGAGGACAAGAGACCCAGTACTTC	CASSLVLAVRGQETQYF
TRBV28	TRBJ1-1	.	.	TGTGCCAGCAGTACGACAGCGAACACTGAAGCTTTCTTT	CASSTTANTEAFF
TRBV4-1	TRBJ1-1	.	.	TGCGCCAGCAGCTCGCGGGGCGTCACTGAAGCTTTCTTT	CASSSRGVTEAFF
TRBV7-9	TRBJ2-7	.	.	TGTGCCAGCAGCTTACCACTCTACGAGCAGTACTTC	CASSLPLYEQYF